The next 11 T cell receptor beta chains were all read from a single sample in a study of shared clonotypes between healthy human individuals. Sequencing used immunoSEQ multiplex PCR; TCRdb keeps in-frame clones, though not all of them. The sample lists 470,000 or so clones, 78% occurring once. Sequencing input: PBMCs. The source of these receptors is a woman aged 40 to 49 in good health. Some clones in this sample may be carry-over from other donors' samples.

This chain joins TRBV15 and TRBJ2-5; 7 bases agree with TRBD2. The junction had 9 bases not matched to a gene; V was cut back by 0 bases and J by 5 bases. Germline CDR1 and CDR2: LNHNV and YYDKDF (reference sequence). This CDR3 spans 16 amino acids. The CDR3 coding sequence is TGTGCCACCAGCAGAGATTCGGCGGGAGCGCCGGAGACCCAGTACTTC. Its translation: CATSRDSAGAPETQYF.

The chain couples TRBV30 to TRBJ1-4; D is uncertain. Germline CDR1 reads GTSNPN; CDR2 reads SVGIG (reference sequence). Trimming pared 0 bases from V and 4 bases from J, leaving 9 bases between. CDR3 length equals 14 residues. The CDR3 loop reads CAWSVPGFNEKLFF. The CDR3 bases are TGTGCCTGGAGTGTCCCGGGCTTTAATGAAAAACTGTTTTTT. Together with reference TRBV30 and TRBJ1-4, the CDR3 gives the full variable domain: SQTIHQWPATLVQPVGSPLSLECTVEGTSNPNLYWYRQAAGRGLQLLFYSVGIGQISSEVPQNLSASRPQDRQFILSSKKLLLSDSGFYLCAWSVPGFNEKLFFGSGTQLSVL.

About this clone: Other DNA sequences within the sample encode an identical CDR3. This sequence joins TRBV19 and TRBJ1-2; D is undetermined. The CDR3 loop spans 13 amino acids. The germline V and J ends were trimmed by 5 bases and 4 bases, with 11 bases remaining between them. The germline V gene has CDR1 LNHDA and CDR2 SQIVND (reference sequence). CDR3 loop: CASSRTAPYGYTF. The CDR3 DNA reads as TGTGCCAGTAGTCGAACAGCTCCCTATGGCTACACCTTC.

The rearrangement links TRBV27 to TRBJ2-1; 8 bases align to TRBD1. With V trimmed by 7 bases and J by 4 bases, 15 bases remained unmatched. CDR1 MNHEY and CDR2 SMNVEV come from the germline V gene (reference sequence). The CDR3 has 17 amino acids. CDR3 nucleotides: TGTGCCAGCATTCTACGCCAAGGACAGGGTTATTACAATGAGCAGTTCTTC. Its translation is CASILRQGQGYYNEQFF.

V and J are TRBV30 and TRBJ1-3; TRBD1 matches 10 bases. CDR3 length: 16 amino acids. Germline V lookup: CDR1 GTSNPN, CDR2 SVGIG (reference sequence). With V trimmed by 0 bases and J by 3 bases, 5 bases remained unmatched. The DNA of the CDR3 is TGTGCCTGGAGTGTAGCCCGGACAGGGGGTGGAAACACCATATATTTT. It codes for CAWSVARTGGGNTIYF.

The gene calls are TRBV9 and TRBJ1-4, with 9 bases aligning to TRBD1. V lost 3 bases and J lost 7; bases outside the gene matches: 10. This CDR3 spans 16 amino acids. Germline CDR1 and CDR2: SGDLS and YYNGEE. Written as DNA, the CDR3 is TGTGCCAGCAGCGCACAAGCCGGGACAGGGATTGAAAAACTGTTTTTT. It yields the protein CASSAQAGTGIEKLFF.

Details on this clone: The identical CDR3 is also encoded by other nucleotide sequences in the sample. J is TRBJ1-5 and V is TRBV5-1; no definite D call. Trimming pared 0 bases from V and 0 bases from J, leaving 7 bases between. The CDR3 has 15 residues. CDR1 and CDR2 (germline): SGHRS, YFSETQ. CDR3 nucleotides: TGCGCCAGCAGCTTGGACGGAAATAGCAATCAGCCCCAGCATTTT. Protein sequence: CASSLDGNSNQPQHF.

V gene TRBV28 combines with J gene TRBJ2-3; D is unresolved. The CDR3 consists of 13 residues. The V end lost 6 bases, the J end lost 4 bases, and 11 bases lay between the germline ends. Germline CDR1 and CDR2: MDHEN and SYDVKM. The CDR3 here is CASRDGRADTQYF. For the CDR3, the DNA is TGTGCCAGCAGGGACGGCCGGGCAGATACGCAGTATTTT.

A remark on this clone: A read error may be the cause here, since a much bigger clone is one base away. CDR3 DNA: TGTGCCAGCAGTCCCGCGCCAGTTTTTAATTCACCCCTCCACTTT. Amino acids: CASSPAPVFNSPLHF. V is TRBV7-2 and J is TRBJ1-6, with D unresolved. V was cut by 6 bases and J by 6 bases, with 15 bases left in between. The germline V gene has CDR1 SGHTA and CDR2 FQGNSA. This CDR3 is 15 amino acids long.

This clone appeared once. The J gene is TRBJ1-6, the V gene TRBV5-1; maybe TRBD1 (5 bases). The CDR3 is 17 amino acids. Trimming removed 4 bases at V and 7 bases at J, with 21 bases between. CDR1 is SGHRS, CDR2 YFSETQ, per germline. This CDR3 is CASSMVAGLGGNSPLHF. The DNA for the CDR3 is TGCGCCAGCAGCATGGTAGCAGGACTGGGGGGGAATTCACCCCTCCACTTT.

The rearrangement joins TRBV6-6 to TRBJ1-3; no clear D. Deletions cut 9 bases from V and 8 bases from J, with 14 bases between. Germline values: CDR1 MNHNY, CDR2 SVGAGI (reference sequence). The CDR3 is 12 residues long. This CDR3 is CASNGLGDTIYF. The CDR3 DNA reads TGTGCCAGTAATGGGCTTGGGGACACCATATATTTT.